A selection of T cell receptor beta chains follows, all from one sample in a study of blood T cell repertoires in COVID-19. Produced via immunoSEQ multiplex PCR; TCRdb's table is partial and in-frame only. This table holds some 180,000 clones, 85% to 90% found once. Sequencing input: PBMCs or T cells enriched from blood (not recorded which). These receptors came from a man aged 35 to 55 who had recovered from COVID-19. Each CDR3 is given with its conserved first and last residue. Each record gives: J gene, clone size, V gene, D gene, CDR3 DNA, CDR3 protein. A D gene is named only where the DNA matches it firmly. Only some rows state a clone size, as once, few, many or a class for expanded clones.

j_call: TRBJ1-1; clone_size: -; v_call: TRBV5-5; d_call: -; cdr3_nt: TGTGCCAGCAGCTTGGATCTCGGGGTTGGAGACACTGAAGCTTTCTTT; cdr3_aa: CASSLDLGVGDTEAFF
j_call: TRBJ1-1; clone_size: -; v_call: TRBV4-1; d_call: TRBD1; cdr3_nt: TGCGCCAGCAGCCAAGACGACAGGGCGGCCACTGAAGCTTTCTTT; cdr3_aa: CASSQDDRAATEAFF
j_call: TRBJ1-2; clone_size: -; v_call: TRBV10-3; d_call: TRBD1; cdr3_nt: TGTGCCATCAGCCACGGACAGGGGGACTATGGCTACACCTTC; cdr3_aa: CAISHGQGDYGYTF
j_call: TRBJ2-7; clone_size: -; v_call: TRBV7-2; d_call: -; cdr3_nt: TGTGCCAGCAGCTTGTGGGGCGGGGGCAGCTCCTACGAGCAGTACTTC; cdr3_aa: CASSLWGGGSSYEQYF
j_call: TRBJ1-5; clone_size: -; v_call: TRBV28; d_call: TRBD1; cdr3_nt: TGTGCCAGCCGGGACAGGACCCCGGGTCATCAGCCCCAGCATTTT; cdr3_aa: CASRDRTPGHQPQHF
j_call: TRBJ1-5; clone_size: -; v_call: TRBV19; d_call: -; cdr3_nt: TGTGCCAGTAGTATAGTCAGGGATGGACAGCCCCAGCATTTT; cdr3_aa: CASSIVRDGQPQHF
j_call: TRBJ2-6; clone_size: -; v_call: TRBV5-1; d_call: -; cdr3_nt: TGCGCCAGCAGCTTGGACGGTTTAGGGGCCAACGTCCTGACTTTC; cdr3_aa: CASSLDGLGANVLTF
j_call: TRBJ1-5; clone_size: -; v_call: TRBV19; d_call: TRBD1; cdr3_nt: TGTGCCAGTAGCCGGGACAGAATCAATCAGCCCCAGCATTTT; cdr3_aa: CASSRDRINQPQHF
j_call: TRBJ2-5; clone_size: -; v_call: TRBV10-1; d_call: -; cdr3_nt: TGCGCCAGCATGCAGGGCGAAGAGACCCAGTACTTC; cdr3_aa: CASMQGEETQYF
j_call: TRBJ2-3; clone_size: -; v_call: TRBV19; d_call: TRBD2; cdr3_nt: TGTGCCAGTAGCACAAATCCGGGAGGACGCACAGATACGCAGTATTTT; cdr3_aa: CASSTNPGGRTDTQYF
j_call: TRBJ2-7; clone_size: -; v_call: TRBV15; d_call: TRBD1; cdr3_nt: TGTGCCACCGCAATGGGACAGGGGGCTCCCTACGAGCAGTACTTC; cdr3_aa: CATAMGQGAPYEQYF
j_call: TRBJ2-2; clone_size: -; v_call: TRBV6-2/TRBV6-3; d_call: -; cdr3_nt: TGTGCCAGCAGTTCCCAGGGAGGCGGGGAGCTGTTTTTT; cdr3_aa: CASSSQGGGELFF
j_call: TRBJ1-2; clone_size: -; v_call: TRBV14; d_call: -; cdr3_nt: TGTGCCAGCAGCCAAGGGACCGTCAGGGGAAGAGACCAGGACGGCTACACCTTC; cdr3_aa: CASSQGTVRGRDQDGYTF
j_call: TRBJ1-5; clone_size: -; v_call: TRBV18; d_call: -; cdr3_nt: TGTGCCAGCTCACCCAAGACAGGAATCAATCAGCCCCAGCATTTT; cdr3_aa: CASSPKTGINQPQHF
j_call: TRBJ1-2; clone_size: -; v_call: TRBV6-1; d_call: -; cdr3_nt: TGTGCCAGCAGTGAACGAATAAGGGGCAGTTATGGCTACACCTTC; cdr3_aa: CASSERIRGSYGYTF
j_call: TRBJ1-2; clone_size: -; v_call: TRBV28; d_call: -; cdr3_nt: TGTGCCAGCAGTTTACTACTGGGACTAGCTAACTATGGCTACACCTTC; cdr3_aa: CASSLLLGLANYGYTF
j_call: TRBJ1-5; clone_size: -; v_call: TRBV13; d_call: -; cdr3_nt: TGTGCCAGCAGCCTCGGGGGGCCGGGTCAGCCCCAGCATTTT; cdr3_aa: CASSLGGPGQPQHF
j_call: TRBJ1-2; clone_size: -; v_call: TRBV12-3/TRBV12-4; d_call: -; cdr3_nt: TGTGCCAGCAGAGCGGGGTCGCGCGGCTACACCTTC; cdr3_aa: CASRAGSRGYTF
j_call: TRBJ1-2; clone_size: -; v_call: TRBV19; d_call: TRBD1; cdr3_nt: TGTGCCACCGGACAGGGCTATGGCTACACCTTC; cdr3_aa: CATGQGYGYTF
j_call: TRBJ1-2; clone_size: -; v_call: TRBV7-2; d_call: -; cdr3_nt: TGTGCCAGCCGCAAAGACAGAGACCTTAACTATGGCTACACCTTC; cdr3_aa: CASRKDRDLNYGYTF
j_call: TRBJ1-4; clone_size: once; v_call: TRBV9; d_call: -; cdr3_nt: TGTGCCAGCAGCGTAGCTTATAATGAAAAACTGTTTTTT; cdr3_aa: CASSVAYNEKLFF
j_call: TRBJ2-5; clone_size: -; v_call: TRBV18; d_call: -; cdr3_nt: TGTGCCAGCTCACCCGGGTACCAAGAGACCCAGTACTTC; cdr3_aa: CASSPGYQETQYF
j_call: TRBJ1-2; clone_size: -; v_call: TRBV28; d_call: TRBD1; cdr3_nt: TGTGCCAGCAACTATAACCGGGACAGGGCGTTCTATGGCTACACCTTC; cdr3_aa: CASNYNRDRAFYGYTF
j_call: TRBJ1-4; clone_size: -; v_call: TRBV19; d_call: TRBD1; cdr3_nt: TGTGCCAGTAGGGACGGGACAGCTTATAATGAAAAACTGTTTTTT; cdr3_aa: CASRDGTAYNEKLFF
j_call: TRBJ1-2; clone_size: -; v_call: TRBV12-3/TRBV12-4; d_call: TRBD1; cdr3_nt: TGTGCCAGTGGGACAGGGGCCGGCTACACCTTC; cdr3_aa: CASGTGAGYTF
j_call: TRBJ1-1; clone_size: -; v_call: TRBV11-3; d_call: -; cdr3_nt: TGTGCCAGCAGCCCGCGAGGGTTTCCGGACACTGAAGCTTTCTTT; cdr3_aa: CASSPRGFPDTEAFF
j_call: TRBJ2-7; clone_size: few; v_call: TRBV10-1; d_call: -; cdr3_nt: TGCGCCAGCAGTGAGTCAGGAGGAGGGCCATTCTCCGAGCAGTACTTC; cdr3_aa: CASSESGGGPFSEQYF
j_call: TRBJ1-1; clone_size: -; v_call: TRBV4-1; d_call: TRBD1; cdr3_nt: TGCGCCAGCAGCCAAACGGACAGGGCTTTCTTT; cdr3_aa: CASSQTDRAFF
j_call: TRBJ2-2; clone_size: -; v_call: TRBV9; d_call: -; cdr3_nt: TGTGCCAGCGAGAAGTATCACGGGGAGCTGTTTTTT; cdr3_aa: CASEKYHGELFF
j_call: TRBJ1-5; clone_size: -; v_call: TRBV28; d_call: -; cdr3_nt: TGTGCCAGCAAAAACGGAGGAGGGAGCAATCAGCCCCAGCATTTT; cdr3_aa: CASKNGGGSNQPQHF
j_call: TRBJ2-5; clone_size: -; v_call: TRBV5-6; d_call: TRBD1; cdr3_nt: TGTGCCAGCAGCTTACGAGACAGGGAATGGGAGACCCAGTACTTC; cdr3_aa: CASSLRDREWETQYF
j_call: TRBJ2-6; clone_size: -; v_call: TRBV14; d_call: TRBD1; cdr3_nt: TGTGCCAGCAGCCCCTTAAGACAGGGAGTCTCTGGGGCCAACGTCCTGACTTTC; cdr3_aa: CASSPLRQGVSGANVLTF
j_call: TRBJ1-1; clone_size: -; v_call: TRBV5-4; d_call: -; cdr3_nt: TGTGCCAGCAGCGCGGGGGGAGCTGAAGCTTTCTTT; cdr3_aa: CASSAGGAEAFF
j_call: TRBJ2-6; clone_size: -; v_call: TRBV7-9; d_call: -; cdr3_nt: TGTGCCAGCAGCTCCCACTGGGAGTCCAACGTCCTGACTTTC; cdr3_aa: CASSSHWESNVLTF
j_call: TRBJ1-6; clone_size: -; v_call: TRBV30; d_call: TRBD1; cdr3_nt: TGTGCCTGGAGTTACCGGGACAGAGATAATTCACCCCTCCACTTT; cdr3_aa: CAWSYRDRDNSPLHF
j_call: TRBJ2-2; clone_size: few; v_call: TRBV11-2; d_call: -; cdr3_nt: TGTGCCAGCAGCCGTTCAGAGGAGCTGTTTTTT; cdr3_aa: CASSRSEELFF
j_call: TRBJ1-5; clone_size: -; v_call: TRBV28; d_call: -; cdr3_nt: TGTGCCAGCAGGGACTGGGGAGTCGGAAGCAATCAGCCCCAGCATTTT; cdr3_aa: CASRDWGVGSNQPQHF
j_call: TRBJ2-6; clone_size: -; v_call: TRBV5-6; d_call: -; cdr3_nt: TGTGCCAGCAGCAGACGACAAGGCTCTGGGGCCAACGTCCTGACTTTC; cdr3_aa: CASSRRQGSGANVLTF
j_call: TRBJ2-2; clone_size: -; v_call: TRBV4-1; d_call: -; cdr3_nt: TGCGCCAGCAGCCTTCGGACGGGGGACCTGTTTTTT; cdr3_aa: CASSLRTGDLFF
j_call: TRBJ1-5; clone_size: -; v_call: TRBV7-8; d_call: -; cdr3_nt: TGTGCCAGCAGCCCAGCGTGGGGGGTAGTCAATCAGCCCCAGCATTTT; cdr3_aa: CASSPAWGVVNQPQHF
j_call: TRBJ2-1; clone_size: -; v_call: TRBV7-9; d_call: TRBD2; cdr3_nt: TGTGCCAGCAGCTGGACTAGCGGGGCAAACAATGAGCAGTTCTTC; cdr3_aa: CASSWTSGANNEQFF
j_call: TRBJ2-7; clone_size: -; v_call: TRBV27; d_call: TRBD2; cdr3_nt: TGTGCCAGCAGTCCTCTAGCGGGCGTCTACGAGCAGTACTTC; cdr3_aa: CASSPLAGVYEQYF
j_call: TRBJ2-3; clone_size: -; v_call: TRBV5-1; d_call: TRBD1; cdr3_nt: TGCGCCAGCAGCGTAGACAGGGGGCGGTACACAGATACGCAGTATTTT; cdr3_aa: CASSVDRGRYTDTQYF
j_call: TRBJ2-7; clone_size: -; v_call: TRBV7-9; d_call: -; cdr3_nt: TGTGCCAGCAGCTCCTCGGTAGGCAGGGAGGCCTACGAGCAGTACTTC; cdr3_aa: CASSSSVGREAYEQYF
j_call: TRBJ1-4; clone_size: -; v_call: TRBV24-1; d_call: -; cdr3_nt: TGTGCCACCAGTGATCTGGGCGGGGGAAAACTGTTTTTT; cdr3_aa: CATSDLGGGKLFF
j_call: TRBJ1-2; clone_size: few; v_call: TRBV6-1; d_call: -; cdr3_nt: TGTGCCAGCAGTGAAGCGGCAGGCTACACCTTC; cdr3_aa: CASSEAAGYTF
j_call: TRBJ1-1; clone_size: -; v_call: TRBV19; d_call: -; cdr3_nt: TGTGCCAGTAACAAGTACGGGGGACGATCTATCACTGAAGCTTTCTTT; cdr3_aa: CASNKYGGRSITEAFF
j_call: TRBJ1-6; clone_size: few; v_call: TRBV11-2; d_call: -; cdr3_nt: TGTGCCAGCAGCTTAGCCGGAGACTATAATTCACCCCTCCACTTT; cdr3_aa: CASSLAGDYNSPLHF